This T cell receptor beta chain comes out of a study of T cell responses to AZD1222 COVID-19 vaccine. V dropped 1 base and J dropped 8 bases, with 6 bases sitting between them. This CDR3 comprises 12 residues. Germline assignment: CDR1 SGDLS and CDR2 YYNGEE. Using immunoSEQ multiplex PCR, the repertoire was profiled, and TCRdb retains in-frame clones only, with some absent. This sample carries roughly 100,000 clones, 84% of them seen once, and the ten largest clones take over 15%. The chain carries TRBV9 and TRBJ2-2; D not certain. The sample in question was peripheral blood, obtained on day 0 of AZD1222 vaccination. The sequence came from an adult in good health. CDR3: CASSVLNGELFF. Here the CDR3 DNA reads TGTGCCAGCAGCGTATTAAATGGGGAGCTGTTTTTT.